This T cell receptor (beta chain) was sequenced in a study of T-cell memory formation after mild COVID-19. Many counts were recorded for this clonotype. TCRdb re-derived calls from the 5' RACE reads in MiXCR, one entry per CDR3 protein. The sample lists 55,000 to 80,000 distinct CDR3 sequences, approximately 9% seen once, with approximately 1% in the top ten. The TCR originated in a man in his late teens or twenties who had mild COVID-19 (a few samples of this study predate the infection). Cell type and time point are not known. Sequencing was carried out using PBMCs or a T cell subset sorted from them (not recorded which).

The CDR3 sequence is CSVLLPPGSDTQYF. The CDR3 DNA reads TGCAGCGTTCTCTTGCCTCCCGGATCAGATACGCAGTATTTT. The J gene is TRBJ2-3, the V gene TRBV29-1, with D unresolved. The V gene's germline CDR1 is SQVTM and CDR2 ANQGSEA. The length of the CDR3 is 14 residues. Trimming took off 5 bases at V and 4 bases at J, with 16 bases between the two ends.